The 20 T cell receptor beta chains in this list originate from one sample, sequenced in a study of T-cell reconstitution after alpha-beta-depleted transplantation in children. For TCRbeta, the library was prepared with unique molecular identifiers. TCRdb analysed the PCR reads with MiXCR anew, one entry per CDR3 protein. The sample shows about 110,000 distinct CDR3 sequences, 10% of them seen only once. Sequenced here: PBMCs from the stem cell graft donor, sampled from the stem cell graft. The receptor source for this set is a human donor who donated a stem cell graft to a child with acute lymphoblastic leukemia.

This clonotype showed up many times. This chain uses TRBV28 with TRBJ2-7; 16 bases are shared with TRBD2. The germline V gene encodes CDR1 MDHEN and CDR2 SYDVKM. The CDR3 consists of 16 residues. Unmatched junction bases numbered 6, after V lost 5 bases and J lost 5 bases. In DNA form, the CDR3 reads TGTGCCAGCAGTGGGTGGGGACTAGCGGGAGGGAACGAGCAGTACTTC. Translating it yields CASSGWGLAGGNEQYF.

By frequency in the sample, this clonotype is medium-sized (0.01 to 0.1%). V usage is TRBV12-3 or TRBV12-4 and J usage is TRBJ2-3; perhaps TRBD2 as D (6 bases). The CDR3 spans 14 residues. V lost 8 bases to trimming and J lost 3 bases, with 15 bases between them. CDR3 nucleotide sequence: TGTGCCAGCGCGCGGGGCCTGAGTACAGATACGCAGTATTTT. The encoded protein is CASARGLSTDTQYF.

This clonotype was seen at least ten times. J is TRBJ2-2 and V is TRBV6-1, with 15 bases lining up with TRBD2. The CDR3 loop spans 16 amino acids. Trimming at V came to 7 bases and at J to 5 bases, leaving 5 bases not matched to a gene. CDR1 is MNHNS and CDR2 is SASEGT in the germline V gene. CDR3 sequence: CASKGLAGGNTGELFF. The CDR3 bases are TGTGCCAGCAAGGGACTAGCGGGAGGAAATACCGGGGAGCTGTTTTTT.

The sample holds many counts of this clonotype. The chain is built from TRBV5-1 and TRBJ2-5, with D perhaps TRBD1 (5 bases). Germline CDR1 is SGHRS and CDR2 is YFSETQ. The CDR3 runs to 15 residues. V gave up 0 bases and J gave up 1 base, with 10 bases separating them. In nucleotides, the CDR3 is TGCGCCAGCAGCTTGGACAGGCTAGGCCAAGAGACCCAGTACTTC. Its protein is CASSLDRLGQETQYF.

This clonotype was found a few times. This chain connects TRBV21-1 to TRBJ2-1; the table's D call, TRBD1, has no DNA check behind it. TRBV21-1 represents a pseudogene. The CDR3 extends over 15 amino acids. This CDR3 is CASNLSDTPYNEQFF. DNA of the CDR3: TGTGCCAGCAACCTATCGGACACTCCCTACAATGAGCAGTTCTTC.

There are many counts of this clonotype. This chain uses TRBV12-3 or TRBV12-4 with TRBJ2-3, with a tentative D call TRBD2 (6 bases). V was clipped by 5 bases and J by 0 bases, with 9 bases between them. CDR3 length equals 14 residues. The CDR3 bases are TGTGCCAGCAGTACCCGGGAGAGCACAGATACGCAGTATTTT. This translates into CASSTRESTDTQYF.

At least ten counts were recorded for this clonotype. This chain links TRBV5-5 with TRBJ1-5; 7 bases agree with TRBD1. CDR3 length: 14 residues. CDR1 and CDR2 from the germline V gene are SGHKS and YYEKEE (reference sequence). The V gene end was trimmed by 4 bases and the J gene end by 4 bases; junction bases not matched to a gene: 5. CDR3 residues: CASSPAGGNQPQHF. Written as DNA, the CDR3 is TGTGCCAGCAGCCCGGCAGGGGGGAATCAGCCCCAGCATTTT. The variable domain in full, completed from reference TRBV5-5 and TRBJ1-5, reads DAGVTQSPTHLIKTRGQQVTLRCSPISGHKSVSWYQQVLGQGPQFIFQYYEKEERGRGNFPDRFSARQFPNYSSELNVNALLLGDSALYLCASSPAGGNQPQHFGDGTRLSIL.

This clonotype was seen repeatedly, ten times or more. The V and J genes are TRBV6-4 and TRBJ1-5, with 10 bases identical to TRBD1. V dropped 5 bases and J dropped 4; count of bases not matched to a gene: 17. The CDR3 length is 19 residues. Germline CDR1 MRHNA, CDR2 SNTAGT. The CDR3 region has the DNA TGTGCCAGCAGTCCCTTCCGGTTGCGGGACAGGGGACCGAATCAGCCCCAGCATTTT. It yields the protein CASSPFRLRDRGPNQPQHF.

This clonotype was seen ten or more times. CDR3: CASSRLAGTYEQYF. The CDR3 DNA follows: TGTGCCAGCAGTCGGCTAGCGGGGACCTACGAGCAGTACTTC. This chain connects TRBV6-2 or TRBV6-3 to TRBJ2-7; 9 bases align to TRBD2. The CDR3 is 14 amino acids. Trimming removed 5 bases from V and 2 bases from J; junction bases left unmatched: 4. CDR1 MNHEY and CDR2 SVGEGT come from the germline V gene.

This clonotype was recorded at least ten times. CDR3 DNA sequence: TGCAGCGTTGATCTGACAGGGGTGGACTATGGCTACACCTTC. Translation gives CSVDLTGVDYGYTF. This chain joins TRBV29-1 and TRBJ1-2, with TRBD1 identical over 8 bases. The J segment lost 3 bases and the V segment lost 3 bases, leaving 6 bases of the junction unmatched. CDR3 length: 14 amino acids. Germline V gene data show CDR1 as SQVTM and CDR2 as ANQGSEA.

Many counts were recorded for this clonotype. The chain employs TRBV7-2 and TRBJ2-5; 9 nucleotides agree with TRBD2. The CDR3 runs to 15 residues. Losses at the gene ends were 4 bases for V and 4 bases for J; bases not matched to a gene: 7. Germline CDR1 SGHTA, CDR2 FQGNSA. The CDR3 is CASSSWGLATETQYF. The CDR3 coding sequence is TGTGCCAGCAGCTCTTGGGGACTAGCAACAGAGACCCAGTACTTC.

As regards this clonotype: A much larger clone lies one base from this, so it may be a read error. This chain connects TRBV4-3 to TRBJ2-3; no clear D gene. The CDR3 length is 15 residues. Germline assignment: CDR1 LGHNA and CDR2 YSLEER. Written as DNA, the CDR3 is TGCGCCAGCAGACAAGACGTCTTTAGCACAGATACGCAGTATTTT. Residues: CASRQDVFSTDTQYF.

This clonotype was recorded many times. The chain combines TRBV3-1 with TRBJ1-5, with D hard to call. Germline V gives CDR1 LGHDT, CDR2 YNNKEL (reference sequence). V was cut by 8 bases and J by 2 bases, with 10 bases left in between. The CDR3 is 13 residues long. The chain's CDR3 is CASGRQRNQPQHF. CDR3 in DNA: TGTGCCAGCGGGAGACAACGCAATCAGCCCCAGCATTTT.

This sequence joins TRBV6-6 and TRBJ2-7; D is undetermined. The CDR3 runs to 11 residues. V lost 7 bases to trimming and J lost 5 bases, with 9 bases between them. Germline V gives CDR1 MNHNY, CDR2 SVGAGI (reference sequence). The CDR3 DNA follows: TGTGCCAGCACCCAGTACGACGAGCAGTACTTC. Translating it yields CASTQYDEQYF.

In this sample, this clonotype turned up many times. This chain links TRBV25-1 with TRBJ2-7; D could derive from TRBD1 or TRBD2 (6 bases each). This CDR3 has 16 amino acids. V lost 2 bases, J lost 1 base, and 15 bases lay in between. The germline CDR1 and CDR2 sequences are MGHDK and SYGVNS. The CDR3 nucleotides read TGTGCCAGCAGTGAAAAAGGGCGGGACAAGTCCTACGAGCAGTACTTC. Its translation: CASSEKGRDKSYEQYF.

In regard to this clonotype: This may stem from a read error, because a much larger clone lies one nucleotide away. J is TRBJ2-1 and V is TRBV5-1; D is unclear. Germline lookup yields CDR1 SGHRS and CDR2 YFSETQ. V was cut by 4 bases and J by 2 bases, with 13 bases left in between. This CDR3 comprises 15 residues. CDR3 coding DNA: TGCGCCAGCAGCCGGGTGGGTGGAACCTACAATGAGCAGTTCTTC. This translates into CASSRVGGTYNEQFF.

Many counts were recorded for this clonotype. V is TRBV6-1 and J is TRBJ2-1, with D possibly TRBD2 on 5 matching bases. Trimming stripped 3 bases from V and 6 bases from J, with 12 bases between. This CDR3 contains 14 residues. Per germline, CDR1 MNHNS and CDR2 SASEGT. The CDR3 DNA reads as TGTGCCAGCAGTGATTGGGGTCGGGGCAATGAGCAGTTCTTC. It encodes CASSDWGRGNEQFF.

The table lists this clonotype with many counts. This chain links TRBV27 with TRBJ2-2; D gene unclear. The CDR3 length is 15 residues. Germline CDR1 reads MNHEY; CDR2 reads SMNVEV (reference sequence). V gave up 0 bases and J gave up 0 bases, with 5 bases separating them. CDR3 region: CASSLSPANTGELFF. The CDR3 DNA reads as TGTGCCAGCAGTTTATCCCCCGCGAACACCGGGGAGCTGTTTTTT.

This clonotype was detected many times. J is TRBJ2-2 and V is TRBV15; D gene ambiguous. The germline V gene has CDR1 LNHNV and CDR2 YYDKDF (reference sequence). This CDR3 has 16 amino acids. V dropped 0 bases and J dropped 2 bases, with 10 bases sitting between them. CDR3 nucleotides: TGTGCCACCAGCAGAGATCGAGACCTTAACACCGGGGAGCTGTTTTTT. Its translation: CATSRDRDLNTGELFF.

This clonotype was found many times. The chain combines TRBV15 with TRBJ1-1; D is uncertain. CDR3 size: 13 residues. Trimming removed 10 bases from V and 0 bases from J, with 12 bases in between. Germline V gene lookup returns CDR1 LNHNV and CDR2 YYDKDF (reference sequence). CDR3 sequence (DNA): TGTGCCAGCGGACCGATAATGAACACTGAAGCTTTCTTT. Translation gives CASGPIMNTEAFF.